These T cell receptor beta chains were read from a single sample in a study of blood T cell repertoires in COVID-19. The repertoire was sequenced with immunoSEQ multiplex PCR; TCRdb's copy has only in-frame clones and lacks some. The table shows around 280,000 clones, with around nine tenths occurring only once. The sample was peripheral blood. These TCRs come from a woman aged 30 to 39 with COVID-19, enrolled during active disease. Both conserved end residues are part of each CDR3. The D gene is left open where the match is weak. Size is omitted from some rows. Given values are once, few, many or a class for expanded clones.

v_call,clone_size,j_call,d_call,cdr3_nt,cdr3_aa
TRBV5-4,NA,TRBJ1-5,TRBD1,TGTGCCAGCAGCGTCTGGACAGGGGTTGGTAGCAATCAGCCCCAGCATTTT,CASSVWTGVGSNQPQHF
TRBV30,NA,TRBJ1-1,NA,TGTGCCTGGAGTGTGGACTGGAACACTGAAGCTTTCTTT,CAWSVDWNTEAFF
TRBV9,NA,TRBJ1-2,NA,TGTGCCAGCAGCGTAGGGGGGGTCGACTATGGCTACACCTTC,CASSVGGVDYGYTF
TRBV7-3,NA,TRBJ2-2,NA,TGTGCCAGCAGCTTAGGCAGCGCCGGGGAGCTGTTTTTT,CASSLGSAGELFF
TRBV7-2,NA,TRBJ2-1,NA,TGTGCCAGCAGTCCTCAGGGGTCTGCCTACAATGAGCAGTTCTTC,CASSPQGSAYNEQFF
TRBV18,NA,TRBJ2-1,TRBD2,TGTGCCAGCTCACCATTAGGTGGGATAGCGGGAGAGGGTGAGCAGTTCTTC,CASSPLGGIAGEGEQFF
TRBV30,NA,TRBJ1-5,NA,TGTGCCTGGAGTGCCGACGTCAGGGGCCAGCCCCAGCATTTT,CAWSADVRGQPQHF
TRBV27,few,TRBJ1-3,NA,TGTGCCAGCAGTTCCCAGACAGGAAACACCATATATTTT,CASSSQTGNTIYF
TRBV28,NA,TRBJ1-3,NA,TGTGCCAGCAGTTTATCTCCGCCACTGCCCTCTGGAAACACCATATATTTT,CASSLSPPLPSGNTIYF
TRBV7-6,NA,TRBJ2-1,TRBD2,TGTGCCAGCAGCTTACGGGGGACTAGCGGCTACAATGAGCAGTTCTTC,CASSLRGTSGYNEQFF
TRBV10-3,NA,TRBJ2-1,NA,TGTGCCATCAGTAGGGGTCCTCCGGCCAATGAGCAGTTCTTC,CAISRGPPANEQFF
TRBV28,NA,TRBJ1-5,NA,TGTGCCAGCAGTTTAGGGGGGTTATATAGCAATCAGCCCCAGCATTTT,CASSLGGLYSNQPQHF
TRBV28,NA,TRBJ1-2,NA,TGTGCCAGCAGTTTATGGGCCAGCCCTAACAGGGGCTACACCTTC,CASSLWASPNRGYTF
TRBV20-1,NA,TRBJ2-7,TRBD2,TGCAGTGCTAGTCTCCCGGGACTAGCGGGAGTTGGTAATGAGCAGTACTTC,CSASLPGLAGVGNEQYF
TRBV11-2,NA,TRBJ2-2,TRBD2,TGTGCCAGCAGCTCTAGCGGGAGTGGTATAGGGGAGCTGTTTTTT,CASSSSGSGIGELFF
TRBV4-1,NA,TRBJ2-7,NA,TGCGCCAGCAGCCAAGATTGGGGACTTCCTTCGGCCCTCTTCTCCTACGAGCAGTACTTC,CASSQDWGLPSALFSYEQYF
TRBV27,NA,TRBJ2-7,TRBD1,TGTGCCAGCAGACAGGGGGCGAAGGAGCAGTACTTC,CASRQGAKEQYF
TRBV7-2,NA,TRBJ1-1,TRBD1,TGTGCCAGCAGCTTAGGTGACAGGGCCACTGAAGCTTTCTTT,CASSLGDRATEAFF
TRBV24-1,NA,TRBJ2-1,TRBD2,TGTGCCACCAGTGATTTGGGACTAGCGGGAGGCAATGAGCAGTTCTTC,CATSDLGLAGGNEQFF
TRBV11-2,NA,TRBJ2-2,NA,TGTGCCAGCAGTACTAGTAACACCGGGGAGCTGTTTTTT,CASSTSNTGELFF
TRBV28,NA,TRBJ2-7,TRBD1,TGTGCCAGCAGTCCCCCGGGACAGGGTTACTACGAGCAGTACTTC,CASSPPGQGYYEQYF
TRBV10-3,NA,TRBJ2-7,NA,TGTGCCATCAGTGAAAGTCGTTCGGGCTACGAGCAGTACTTC,CAISESRSGYEQYF
TRBV5-6,NA,TRBJ1-1,TRBD1,TGTGCCAGCAGCTTGGTAGGGGGCAGTGACACTGAAGCTTTCTTT,CASSLVGGSDTEAFF
TRBV7-3,few,TRBJ2-2,TRBD2,TGTGCCAGCAGCTCGACGGGACTAGCTACCGGGGAGCTGTTTTTT,CASSSTGLATGELFF
TRBV30,NA,TRBJ2-1,NA,TGTGCCGTCAAACGGCAGGGGAGCTCCTACAATGAGCAGTTCTTC,CAVKRQGSSYNEQFF
TRBV4-1,once,TRBJ2-5,NA,TGCGCCAGCAGCCTAGGGGTTCAAGAGACCCAGTACTTC,CASSLGVQETQYF
TRBV28,NA,TRBJ2-1,NA,TGTGCCAGCAGTCCCATCGGAGGGGACAGCTCCTACAATGAGCAGTTCTTC,CASSPIGGDSSYNEQFF
TRBV5-1,NA,TRBJ1-1,NA,TGCGCCAGCAGCGAACCGGGTAACACTGAAGCTTTCTTT,CASSEPGNTEAFF
TRBV24-1,once,TRBJ2-6,TRBD1,TGTGCCACCAGTGAGGGGACAGGGGCTTACGGGGCCAACGTCCTGACTTTC,CATSEGTGAYGANVLTF
TRBV9,once,TRBJ2-5,NA,TGTGCCAGCAGCGTGGGGGGTTTTCAAGAGACCCAGTACTTC,CASSVGGFQETQYF
TRBV3-1/TRBV3-2,NA,TRBJ2-7,NA,TGTGCCAGCAGCCCGGACAGCCGTCGAGCGCAGTACTTC,CASSPDSRRAQYF
TRBV6-5,NA,TRBJ1-2,TRBD1,TGTGCCAGCAGCCGGGGACAGGGGGATGGCTACACCTTC,CASSRGQGDGYTF
TRBV30,NA,TRBJ2-7,TRBD2,TGTGCCTGGAGTATAGGTAGCGGGAGGACCGAGCAGTACTTC,CAWSIGSGRTEQYF
TRBV5-1,NA,TRBJ2-2,TRBD1,TGCGCCAGCTCAATAGGGGGCGACACCGGGGAGCTGTTTTTT,CASSIGGDTGELFF
TRBV27,NA,TRBJ2-7,TRBD2,TGTGCCACCACTCGAGCGGGGGAGACTGGGCAGTACTTC,CATTRAGETGQYF
TRBV19,NA,TRBJ1-3,TRBD1,TGTGCCAGTAGTCCGGACAGGGTGTGGTGGACGATATATTTT,CASSPDRVWWTIYF
TRBV28,NA,TRBJ1-2,NA,TGTGCCAGCAGTTTCCCCCAGTGGGGAGTCTACACCTTC,CASSFPQWGVYTF
TRBV27,NA,TRBJ1-6,TRBD1,TGTGCCAGCAGGGCTACGGGACAGGGGAATTCACCCCTCCACTTT,CASRATGQGNSPLHF
TRBV11-2,NA,TRBJ2-5,NA,TGTGCCAGCAGCTTTTCGGGGTTGGAGACCCAGTACTTC,CASSFSGLETQYF
TRBV11-2,NA,TRBJ2-3,TRBD2,TGTGCCAGCAGCTTTGCCGGGACTAGCGGCACAGATACGCAGTATTTT,CASSFAGTSGTDTQYF
TRBV7-8,once,TRBJ2-7,TRBD2,TGTGCCAGCAGCTATCAAGCGGGGTCCTACGAGCAGTACTTC,CASSYQAGSYEQYF